The next 3 T cell receptor beta chains were all read from a single sample in a study of regulatory T cells in long-lasting Graves disease (dated by TCRdb to 2020 to 2023). The sample's time point label, decoded: persistent/refractory GD, antithyroid drugs over 5 years with positive TRAb. For both TCR sequencing and RNA sequencing, RNA was extracted from PBMCs using TRIzol. Libraries were constructed by multiplex PCR. Sequencing instrument: Illumina HiSeq 4000. To build TCR beta libraries, CDR3 regions were amplified by Arm-PCR using iRepertoire HTBI primers. Using fastp at Q25 and MiXCR, TCRdb reprocessed the public reads and kept productive beta chains. Each record represents a unique CDR3 protein, reported with the most common genes and DNA among its rows. In all, the sample holds about 660,000 distinct CDR3 sequences, and about 32% of those were seen once. The ten most abundant clones make up 40% to 50% of the sample.

The sample in question was peripheral blood mononuclear cells (PBMCs), obtained when the disease was refractory, from a patient treated with antithyroid drugs. All receptors derive from a female donor with Graves disease.

V gene TRBV7-6 combines with J gene TRBJ2-2; 8 nucleotides line up with TRBD2. The ends lost 5 bases at V and 2 bases at J; junction bases unmatched: 19. Germline lookup yields CDR1 SGHVS and CDR2 FNYEAQ. This CDR3 has 20 amino acids. CDR3 nucleotides: TGTGCCAGCAGCCAATATTCCGTCAATAGCGGGAATACCAACACCGGGGAGCTGTTTTTT. It translates to CASSQYSVNSGNTNTGELFF.

The table lists this clonotype with a few counts. The rearrangement uses TRBV27 and TRBJ1-1; no clear D gene. The CDR3 extends over 15 amino acids. V shed 4 bases and J shed 1 base, with 13 bases lying between them. Germline V gene lookup returns CDR1 MNHEY and CDR2 SMNVEV (reference sequence). In DNA, the CDR3 is TGTGCCAGCAGTTCCCACCAGAATTGGAACACTGAAGCTTTCTTT. It codes for CASSSHQNWNTEAFF.

In its sample, this clonotype was seen many times. V and J are TRBV12-3 or TRBV12-4 and TRBJ1-2, with D unresolved. The CDR3 is 14 amino acids. The V end lost 7 bases, the J end lost 4 bases, and 16 bases lay between the germline ends. CDR3 DNA: TGTGCCAGCATTCAAGACGGTGTTTCCTATGGCTACACCTTC. It encodes CASIQDGVSYGYTF.